Presented here are 24 T cell receptor beta chains from one specimen sequenced in a study of blood T cell repertoires in COVID-19. Measured with immunoSEQ multiplex PCR; TCRdb has only the in-frame clones, and not every one. The repertoire holds 150,000 to 200,000 clones, with 89% as singletons. Input material: peripheral blood. The receptors derive from a middle-aged man with acute or convalescent COVID-19.

For the CDR3, the DNA is TGTGCCAGCAGCTCTCGCGGACAGGGCTACGAGCAGTACTTC. Translation gives CASSSRGQGYEQYF. The chain combines TRBV13 with TRBJ2-7; TRBD1 aligns across 8 bases. V lost 4 bases to trimming and J lost 3 bases; unmatched junction nucleotides: 5. CDR3 size: 14 residues. Germline V lookup: CDR1 PRHDT, CDR2 FYEKMQ (reference sequence). Drawing the rest from reference TRBV13 and TRBJ2-7, the complete variable domain is AAGVIQSPRHLIKEKRETATLKCYPIPRHDTVYWYQQGPGQDPQFLISFYEKMQSDKGSIPDRFSAQQFSDYHSELNMSSLELGDSALYFCASSSRGQGYEQYFGPGTRLTVT.

V gene TRBV7-2 combines with J gene TRBJ2-7, with 9 nucleotides matching TRBD2. V was pared by 2 bases and J by 4 bases, with 6 bases of the junction left unmatched. From germline, CDR1 is SGHTA and CDR2 FQGNSA. The CDR3 loop spans 15 amino acids. CDR3 nucleotide sequence: TGTGCCAGCAGCTTACTCGCGGGGGGGCGATACGAGCAGTACTTC. Residues: CASSLLAGGRYEQYF.

The chain is built from TRBV6-5 and TRBJ1-6; 9 bases align to TRBD1. CDR3 length equals 15 residues. Germline trimming cut 6 bases from V and 7 bases from J; bases unmatched to any gene: 7. The germline CDR1 and CDR2 sequences are MNHEY and SVGAGI. In DNA, the CDR3 is TGTGCCAGCAGCTGGGGACAGGGTGTCAATTCACCCCTCCACTTT. This codes for CASSWGQGVNSPLHF.

The chain is built from TRBV7-6 and TRBJ2-1; 16 nucleotides align to TRBD2. Trimming took 8 bases from V and 2 from J; bases not matched to a gene: 15. CDR3 length: 20 amino acids. CDR1 and CDR2 from the germline V gene are SGHVS and FNYEAQ. Written as DNA, the CDR3 is TGTGCCAGCGCCCCTCGGCCCGGGACTAGCGGGGGGGTTACCTACAATGAGCAGTTCTTC. Translated: CASAPRPGTSGGVTYNEQFF.

This chain joins TRBV23-1 and TRBJ2-5; possible D gene TRBD1, 6 bases. TRBV23-1 has ORF status, its function being uncertain. Trimming took off 0 bases at V and 2 bases at J, with 10 bases between the two ends. CDR3 size: 15 residues. The CDR3 DNA is TGCGCCAGCAGTCAATCAAGGGACAAACAAGAGACCCAGTACTTC. It encodes CASSQSRDKQETQYF.

CDR3 in DNA: TGTGCCAGCAGCTCACGGGACAGGGGTTGGGATGAGCAGTTCTTC. It translates to CASSSRDRGWDEQFF. The chain has TRBV7-2 and TRBJ2-1; 10 nucleotides agree with TRBD1. This CDR3 region has 15 residues. Germline values: CDR1 SGHTA, CDR2 FQGNSA. V trimming: 4 bases; J trimming: 8 bases; junction bases outside the gene matches: 8.

The chain is built from TRBV27 and TRBJ1-2; TRBD1 might be the D (6 bases). CDR1 and CDR2 (germline): MNHEY, SMNVEV (reference sequence). The CDR3 is 13 residues long. Trimming pared 5 bases from V and 6 bases from J, leaving 13 bases between. This CDR3 is CASSPTGFDGYTF. The CDR3 DNA sequence: TGTGCCAGCAGTCCTACAGGGTTCGATGGCTACACCTTC.

The V and J genes are TRBV19 and TRBJ2-7; 9 nucleotides line up with TRBD1. Germline V gives CDR1 LNHDA, CDR2 SQIVND (reference sequence). The CDR3 runs 17 residues. V gave up 4 bases and J gave up 5 bases; unmatched junction bases: 15. DNA for the CDR3: TGTGCCAGTAGTACCAGGACAGGGGCGACATCCAGGGACGAGCAGTACTTC. Translating it yields CASSTRTGATSRDEQYF.

This clone was counted only a few times. V is TRBV14 and J is TRBJ2-5; D remains unclear. The germline gives CDR1 SGHDN, CDR2 FVKESK. The CDR3 covers 11 residues. V was pared by 4 bases and J by 7 bases, with 7 bases between. CDR3 DNA: TGTGCCAGCAGCCGAGGATGGACCCAGTACTTC. Amino acids: CASSRGWTQYF. The variable domain in full, with the rest retrieved from reference TRBV14 and TRBJ2-5, is EAGVTQFPSHSVIEKGQTVTLRCDPISGHDNLYWYRRVMGKEIKFLLHFVKESKQDESGMPNNRFLAERTGGTYSTLKVQPAELEDSGVYFCASSRGWTQYFGPGTRLLVL.

The rearrangement links TRBV5-4 to TRBJ2-7; 7 bases align to TRBD2. CDR1 is SGHNT, CDR2 YYREEE, per germline (reference sequence). Trimming at V came to 4 bases and at J to 0 bases, leaving 10 bases not matched to a gene. The CDR3 consists of 16 residues. The DNA of the CDR3 is TGTGCCAGCAGCGGGGGGGGAGGGTATAACTCCTACGAGCAGTACTTC. Translating gives CASSGGGGYNSYEQYF.

The rearrangement joins TRBV6-6 to TRBJ2-2; maybe TRBD1 (6 bases). Germline CDR1 MNHNY, CDR2 SVGAGI (reference sequence). The CDR3 contains 16 residues. The V gene lost 5 bases and the J gene lost 2 bases, with 15 bases spanning the gap. The CDR3 region is CASSLETGENTGELFF. CDR3 DNA: TGTGCCAGCAGTCTAGAGACAGGTGAAAACACCGGGGAGCTGTTTTTT.

This sequence joins TRBV5-5 and TRBJ1-2; D might be TRBD1 (5 bases). Germline CDR1 is SGHKS and CDR2 is YYEKEE (reference sequence). The CDR3 extends over 15 amino acids. Deletions cut 0 bases from V and 0 bases from J, with 9 bases between. The CDR3 is CASSLEQGTNYGYTF. The CDR3 nucleotides are TGTGCCAGCAGCTTGGAGCAGGGCACTAACTATGGCTACACCTTC.

V and J are TRBV7-6 and TRBJ2-7; 7 bases map to TRBD2. The CDR3 runs to 15 residues. The ends lost 5 bases at V and 0 bases at J; junction bases unmatched: 7. CDR1 SGHVS and CDR2 FNYEAQ come from the germline V gene. The CDR3 sequence is CASSQLAASSYEQYF. Here the CDR3 DNA reads TGTGCCAGCAGCCAGCTAGCGGCGAGCTCCTACGAGCAGTACTTC.

The V and J genes are TRBV6-5 and TRBJ1-1, with D tentatively TRBD1 (6 bases). Looked up from germline, CDR1 is MNHEY and CDR2 is SVGAGI. V shed 6 bases and J shed 4 bases, with 9 bases lying between them. The CDR3 spans 12 residues. The CDR3 protein is CASRQGVTEAFF. DNA of the CDR3: TGTGCCAGCAGACAGGGTGTCACTGAAGCTTTCTTT.

The chain is built from TRBV29-1 and TRBJ2-2; no clear D gene. Germline loops: CDR1 SQVTM, CDR2 ANQGSEA. The ends were cut back, 7 bases at V and 2 bases at J, with 17 bases in the middle. The CDR3 covers 15 residues. CDR3 in DNA: TGCAGCGCAACTGTACCCGGGTCTAACACCGGGGAGCTGTTTTTT. Translation gives CSATVPGSNTGELFF.

This clone appeared once. V is TRBV5-8 and J is TRBJ1-2; 7 nucleotides match TRBD1. The V and J ends lost 6 bases and 6 bases, in that order; junction bases with no gene match: 11. The CDR3 totals 14 residues. Germline-derived CDR1 and CDR2 are SGHTS and YDEGEE. CDR3 bases: TGTGCCAGCACCCAGACAGGGCGTGAGGATGGCTACACCTTC. Translating it yields CASTQTGREDGYTF.

The rearrangement joins TRBV15 to TRBJ1-1; 7 bases agree with TRBD1. Trimming took 0 bases from V and 7 from J; bases not matched to a gene: 8. The length of the CDR3 is 15 residues. From germline, CDR1 is LNHNV and CDR2 YYDKDF (reference sequence). CDR3 region: CATSREPSGGNEAFF. The CDR3 region has the DNA TGTGCCACCAGCAGAGAACCCTCAGGGGGGAATGAAGCTTTCTTT.

This clone was picked up one time. The V and J genes are TRBV3-1 (or the pseudogene TRBV3-2) and TRBJ1-4; 9 positions agree with TRBD1. The J segment lost 5 bases and the V segment lost 0 bases, leaving 4 bases of the junction unmatched. The CDR3 runs to 16 residues. Per the germline V gene, CDR1 is LGHDT and CDR2 is YNNKEL (reference sequence). This chain's CDR3 is CASSQDLGTGNEKLFF. The CDR3, as DNA: TGTGCCAGCAGCCAAGATTTGGGGACAGGGAATGAAAAACTGTTTTTT.

V usage is TRBV5-1 and J usage is TRBJ1-1; 11 nucleotides align to TRBD1. The CDR3 consists of 14 residues. Germline loops: CDR1 SGHRS, CDR2 YFSETQ. V shed 4 bases and J 11 bases; nucleotides not matched to a gene: 10. CDR3 nucleotides: TGCGCCAGCAGCACGGACAGGGGGCGAGAAAAGGCTTTCTTT. Translation gives CASSTDRGREKAFF.

The chain carries TRBV29-1 and TRBJ2-5, with a possible D match to TRBD1 (5 bases). V gave up 5 bases and J gave up 4 bases, with 20 bases separating them. Per germline, CDR1 SQVTM and CDR2 ANQGSEA. This CDR3 has 15 residues. The CDR3 is CSVIGVRGYGETQYF. As DNA, the CDR3 is TGCAGCGTTATAGGGGTAAGGGGATACGGAGAGACCCAGTACTTC.

The gene calls are TRBV28 and TRBJ2-1, with D maybe TRBD2 (5 bases). Between the trimmed V and J ends, which lost 3 bases and 4 bases, there was a span of 10 bases. CDR3 size: 14 residues. In germline, CDR1 is MDHEN, CDR2 SYDVKM. This chain's CDR3 is CASSFDGGYNEQFF. The CDR3 DNA reads TGTGCCAGCAGTTTCGATGGAGGATACAATGAGCAGTTCTTC.

The chain is built from TRBV10-1 and TRBJ2-1; D is undetermined. Trimming removed 0 bases at V and 7 bases at J, with 10 bases between. Germline CDR1 reads WNHNN; CDR2 reads SYGVQD (reference sequence). The CDR3 totals 14 residues. CDR3 bases: TGCGCCAGCAGTGAGTCGACTCTGAGGAATGAGCAGTTCTTC. Protein product: CASSESTLRNEQFF.

The chain has TRBV5-6 and TRBJ1-6, with 8 bases that match TRBD1. Germline CDR1 and CDR2: SGHDT and YYEEEE. V lost 0 bases, J lost 10 bases, and 6 bases stayed unmatched. This CDR3 has 15 amino acids. For the CDR3, the DNA is TGTGCCAGCAGCTTGGAGAGGACAGGGCGGTCACCCCTCCACTTT. Amino acid sequence: CASSLERTGRSPLHF.

This chain links TRBV6-2 or TRBV6-3 with TRBJ2-3; D ambiguous. V was pared by 4 bases and J by 2 bases, with 13 bases between. This CDR3 is 15 amino acids long. Germline CDR1 is MNHEY and CDR2 is SVGEGT. The CDR3 bases are TGTGCCAGCAGTTCCACCCGACAAGACACAGATACGCAGTATTTT. It codes for CASSSTRQDTDTQYF.